This TCR beta chain originates from a study of regulatory T cells in long-lasting Graves disease. CDR1 and CDR2 from the germline V gene are SEHNR and FQNEAQ (reference sequence). V lost 2 bases, J lost 5 bases, and 10 bases lay in between. This CDR3 region has 13 residues. In building TCR beta libraries, iRepertoire HTBI primers were used together with Arm-PCR of CDR3 regions. TCRdb recomputed calls from the multiplex PCR reads with MiXCR, one row per CDR3 protein. The table records about 430,000 distinct CDR3 sequences, 14% to 15% of them present only once. The sample's time point: newly diagnosed GD, antithyroid drugs for less than 3 months. PBMC RNA was the source of the TCR library. This clonotype was found many times. The data were also submitted as part of a second study, on T cells in Graves' hyperthyroidism and ophthalmopathy.

This clonotype originated in a woman aged 40 to 49 with Graves disease. This rearrangement joins TRBV7-9 to TRBJ2-7, with D maybe TRBD2 (6 bases). The starting material was peripheral blood mononuclear cells (PBMCs), obtained at new diagnosis, from a patient treated with antithyroid drugs. The CDR3 loop reads CASSLRTTDEQYF. CDR3 coding DNA: TGTGCCAGCAGCTTAAGGACTACCGACGAGCAGTACTTC.